The 2 T cell receptor beta chains below all came from one sample that was sequenced in a study of T cell changes during pregnancy in multiple sclerosis. Some clones are missing from TCRdb's copy, which holds only in-frame ones; the method was immunoSEQ multiplex PCR. The sample has tens of thousands of clones, approximately 95% seen once. The specimen was CD4+ T cells from peripheral blood mononuclear cells, collected after pregnancy. Every receptor here comes from a female donor with multiple sclerosis, enrolled in a pregnancy study.

The chain uses TRBV7-2 and TRBJ1-5, with D unclear. The CDR3 runs to 16 residues. Deletions cut 1 base from V and 4 bases from J, with 14 bases between. Germline loops: CDR1 SGHTA, CDR2 FQGNSA. The CDR3 is CASSLEVGAGNQPQHF. CDR3 nucleotides: TGTGCCAGCAGCTTAGAGGTGGGCGCTGGGAATCAGCCCCAGCATTTT.

This chain links TRBV19 with TRBJ2-5; 7 bases agree with TRBD2. The V gene's germline CDR1 is LNHDA and CDR2 SQIVND (reference sequence). The CDR3 runs 15 residues. The J segment lost 0 bases and the V segment lost 1 base, leaving 2 bases of the junction unmatched. The CDR3 sequence: CASSIASGNQETQYF. The CDR3 DNA follows: TGTGCCAGTAGTATAGCTAGCGGAAACCAAGAGACCCAGTACTTC.